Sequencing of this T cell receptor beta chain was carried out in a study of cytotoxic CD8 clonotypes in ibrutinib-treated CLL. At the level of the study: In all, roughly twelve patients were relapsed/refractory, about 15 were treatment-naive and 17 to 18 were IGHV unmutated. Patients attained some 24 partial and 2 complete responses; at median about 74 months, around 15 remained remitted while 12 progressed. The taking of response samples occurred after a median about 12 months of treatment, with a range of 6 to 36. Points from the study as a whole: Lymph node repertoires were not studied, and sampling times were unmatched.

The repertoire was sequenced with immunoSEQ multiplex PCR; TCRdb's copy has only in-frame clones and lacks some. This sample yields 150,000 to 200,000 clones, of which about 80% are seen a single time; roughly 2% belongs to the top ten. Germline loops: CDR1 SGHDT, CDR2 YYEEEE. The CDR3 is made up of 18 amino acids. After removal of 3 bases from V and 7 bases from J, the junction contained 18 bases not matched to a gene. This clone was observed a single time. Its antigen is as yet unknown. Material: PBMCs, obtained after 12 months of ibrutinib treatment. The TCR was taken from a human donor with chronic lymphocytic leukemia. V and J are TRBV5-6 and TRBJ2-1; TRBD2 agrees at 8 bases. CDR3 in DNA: TGTGCCAGCAGCTCCTACTTAGCGGGGCCGGCCCGAATTAATGAGCAGTTCTTC. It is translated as CASSSYLAGPARINEQFF.